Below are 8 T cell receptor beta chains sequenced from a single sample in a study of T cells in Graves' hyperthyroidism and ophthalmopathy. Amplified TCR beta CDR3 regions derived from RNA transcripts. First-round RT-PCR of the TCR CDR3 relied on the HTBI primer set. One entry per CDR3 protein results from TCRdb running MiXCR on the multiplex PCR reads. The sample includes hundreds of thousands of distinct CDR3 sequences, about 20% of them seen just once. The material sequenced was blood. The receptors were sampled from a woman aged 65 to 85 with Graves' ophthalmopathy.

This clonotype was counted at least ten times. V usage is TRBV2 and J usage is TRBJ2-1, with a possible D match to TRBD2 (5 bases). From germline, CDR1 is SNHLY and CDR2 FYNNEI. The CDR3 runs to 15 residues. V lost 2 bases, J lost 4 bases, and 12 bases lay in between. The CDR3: CASSESSQSYNEQFF. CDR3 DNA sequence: TGTGCCAGCAGTGAATCTAGCCAGTCTTACAATGAGCAGTTCTTC.

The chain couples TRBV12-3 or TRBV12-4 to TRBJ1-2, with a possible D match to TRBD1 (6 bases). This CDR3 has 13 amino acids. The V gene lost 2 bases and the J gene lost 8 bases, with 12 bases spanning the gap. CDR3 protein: CASSLFGGQGYTF. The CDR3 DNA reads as TGTGCCAGCAGTTTATTTGGGGGGCAAGGCTACACCTTC.

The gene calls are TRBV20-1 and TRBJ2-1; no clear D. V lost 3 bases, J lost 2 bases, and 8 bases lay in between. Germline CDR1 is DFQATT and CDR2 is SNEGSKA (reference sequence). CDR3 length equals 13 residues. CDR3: CSARTRTYNEQFF. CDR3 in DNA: TGCAGTGCTAGGACTCGCACCTACAATGAGCAGTTCTTC.

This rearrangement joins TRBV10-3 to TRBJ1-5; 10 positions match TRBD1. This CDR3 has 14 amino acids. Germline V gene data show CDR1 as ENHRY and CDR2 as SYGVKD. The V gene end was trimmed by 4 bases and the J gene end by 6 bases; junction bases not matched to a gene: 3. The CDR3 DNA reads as TGTGCCATCAGTGGACAGGGGGCGGCTCAGCCCCAGCATTTT. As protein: CAISGQGAAQPQHF.

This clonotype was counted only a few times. CDR3 sequence reads: CASSLEGRRFNEQYF. CDR3 bases: TGTGCCAGCAGCTTAGAGGGGCGAAGATTCAACGAGCAGTACTTC. The chain couples TRBV7-9 to TRBJ2-7, with D tentatively TRBD1 (5 bases). CDR1 and CDR2 from the germline V gene are SEHNR and FQNEAQ (reference sequence). Trimming left V 1 base short and J 5 bases short, with 15 bases between. The CDR3 runs 15 residues.

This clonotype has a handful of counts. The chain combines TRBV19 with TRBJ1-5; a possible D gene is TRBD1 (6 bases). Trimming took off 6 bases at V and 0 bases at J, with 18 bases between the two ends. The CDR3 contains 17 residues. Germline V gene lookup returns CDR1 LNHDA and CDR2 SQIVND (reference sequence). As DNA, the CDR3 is TGTGCCAGTAGATCGGCAGGGGAAGGGGGTAGCAATCAGCCCCAGCATTTT. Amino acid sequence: CASRSAGEGGSNQPQHF.

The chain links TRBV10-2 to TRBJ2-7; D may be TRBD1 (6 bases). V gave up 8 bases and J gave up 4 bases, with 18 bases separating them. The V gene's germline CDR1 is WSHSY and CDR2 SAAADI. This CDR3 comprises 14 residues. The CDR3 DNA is TGCGCCAGCGCCGACCGGGACAAAGCGTACGAGCAGTACTTC. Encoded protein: CASADRDKAYEQYF.

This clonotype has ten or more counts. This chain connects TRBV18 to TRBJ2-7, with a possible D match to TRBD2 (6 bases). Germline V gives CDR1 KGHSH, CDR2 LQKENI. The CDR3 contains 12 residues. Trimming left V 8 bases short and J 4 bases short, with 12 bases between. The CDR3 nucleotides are TGTGCCAGCAGCCCTGCGGGATACGAGCAGTACTTC. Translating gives CASSPAGYEQYF. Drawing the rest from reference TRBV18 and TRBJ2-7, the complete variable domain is NAGVMQNPRHLVRRRGQEARLRCSPMKGHSHVYWYRQLPEEGLKFMVYLQKENIIDESGMPKERFSAEFPKEGPSILRIQQVVRGDSAAYFCASSPAGYEQYFGPGTRLTVT.